This T cell receptor beta chain was captured by sequencing in a study of blood T cell repertoires in COVID-19. Using immunoSEQ multiplex PCR, the repertoire was profiled, and TCRdb retains in-frame clones only, with some absent. Here the sample spans about 220,000 clones, roughly 84% being singletons. The CDR3 runs to 16 residues. J lost 5 bases, V lost 6 bases, and 13 bases had no gene match. CDR1 is MNHEY and CDR2 is SVGEGT in the germline V gene. This clone was observed a single time. The rearrangement uses TRBV6-2 or TRBV6-3 and TRBJ2-1, with 7 bases that match TRBD1. Source material: peripheral blood. The clonotype was recovered from a woman between 55 and 75 years old with acute or convalescent COVID-19. CDR3 coding DNA: TGTGCCAGCAGCCACCCCCGGGACAGATTAAACAATGAGCAGTTCTTC. Translated, it gives CASSHPRDRLNNEQFF.